The T cell receptor (beta chain) described here comes from a study of blood T cell repertoires in COVID-19. Across the whole study: The United States, Italy and Spain supplied acute and convalescent COVID-19 samples. The analysed material was cDNA or gDNA that came from T cells, B-cell-depleted T cells, or PBMCs.

The V gene lost 6 bases and the J gene lost 0 bases, with 12 bases spanning the gap. The CDR3 is 15 amino acids. CDR1 and CDR2 (germline): MNHEY, SVGAGI. Generated by immunoSEQ multiplex PCR, the TCRdb table keeps only in-frame clones and is missing some. This sample has about 110,000 clones; 65% to 80% occur once, and the top ten carry about 4.3%. The sequenced sample consisted of peripheral blood. The clonotype originates from a man in his sixties or seventies with acute or convalescent COVID-19. This rearrangement joins TRBV6-5 to TRBJ2-1; D is possibly TRBD2 (6 bases). CDR3 coding DNA: TGTGCCAGCAGAGTACCGGGGGTCTCCTACAATGAGCAGTTCTTC. Protein: CASRVPGVSYNEQFF.